This TCR beta chain was observed in a study of cytomegalovirus exposure and HLA in healthy donors. Germline CDR1 reads LGHNA; CDR2 reads YNFKEQ. Between the trimmed V and J ends, which lost 0 bases and 7 bases, there was a span of 14 bases. The CDR3 is 15 residues long. The PCR had 60 Vbeta and 13 Jbeta primers. Generated by immunoSEQ multiplex PCR, the TCRdb table keeps only in-frame clones and is missing some. The sample yields approximately 82,000 clones, about 9.5% seen once. The V call is TRBV4-2, the J call TRBJ2-3; D perhaps matches TRBD2 (6 bases). Specimen: PBMCs. The sequence came from a man between 60 and 70 years old in good health and CMV-seropositive. This CDR3 is CASSQEGAGGNTQYF. The CDR3 DNA is TGTGCCAGCAGCCAAGAAGGAGCGGGTGGAAATACGCAGTATTTT.